The 19 T cell receptor beta chains below come from one sample, sequenced in a study of response to subunit inactivated influenza vaccine. TCRdb reprocessed the RT-PCR reads with MiXCR, giving one entry per CDR3 protein. The table includes about 780,000 distinct CDR3 sequences, less than 20% detected once. Sequences were derived from PBMCs from blood, sampled about 5 days after vaccination. Every receptor here comes from a man aged 50 or older who received an inactivated influenza vaccine.

This clonotype occurred a few times. The chain has TRBV20-1 and TRBJ2-1; 7 bases map to TRBD1. V trimming: 6 bases; J trimming: 0 bases; junction bases outside the gene matches: 5. Germline V gene lookup returns CDR1 DFQATT and CDR2 SNEGSKA (reference sequence). The CDR3 has 14 residues. This chain's CDR3 is CSAKQGSSYNEQFF. Written as DNA, the CDR3 is TGCAGTGCCAAACAGGGGAGCTCCTACAATGAGCAGTTCTTC.

This chain connects TRBV20-1 to TRBJ2-5, with 9 bases aligning to TRBD2. V was pared by 6 bases and J by 5 bases, with 7 bases of the junction left unmatched. Germline V gives CDR1 DFQATT, CDR2 SNEGSKA (reference sequence). The CDR3 extends over 13 amino acids. CDR3 sequence (DNA): TGCAGTGCCCGCATAGCGGGAGAGGAGACCCAGTACTTC. This encodes CSARIAGEETQYF.

There are a few counts of this clonotype. This chain joins TRBV20-1 and TRBJ2-1; 13 bases fit TRBD2. The germline CDR1 and CDR2 sequences are DFQATT and SNEGSKA (reference sequence). V trimming: 6 bases; J trimming: 10 bases; junction bases outside the gene matches: 12. CDR3 size: 15 residues. This CDR3 reads CSAITGTSGKTEQFF. The DNA of the CDR3 is TGCAGTGCCATCACCGGGACTAGCGGGAAAACGGAGCAGTTCTTC.

The gene calls are TRBV20-1 and TRBJ2-5; TRBD2 agrees at 7 bases. Germline CDR1 and CDR2: DFQATT and SNEGSKA (reference sequence). This CDR3 has 14 residues. Trimming removed 6 bases from V and 9 bases from J; junction bases left unmatched: 16. The CDR3 coding sequence is TGCAGTGCCATACGAATTAGCGGGCTGGGGGCCCAGTACTTC. Amino acids: CSAIRISGLGAQYF.

The chain employs TRBV20-1 and TRBJ2-5; D is unclear. CDR1 and CDR2 from the germline V gene are DFQATT and SNEGSKA (reference sequence). The CDR3 extends over 13 amino acids. V was cut by 5 bases and J by 2 bases, with 12 bases left in between. CDR3 amino acids: CSAWRRHQETQYF. In DNA form, the CDR3 reads TGCAGTGCTTGGCGGAGACATCAAGAGACCCAGTACTTC.

V and J are TRBV18 and TRBJ1-2, with a tentative D call TRBD1 (5 bases). V lost 3 bases to trimming and J lost 3 bases, with 8 bases between them. Germline CDR1 and CDR2: KGHSH and LQKENI. The CDR3 consists of 13 residues. CDR3 sequence reads: CASSPETDYGYTF. The CDR3 DNA is TGTGCCAGCTCACCGGAGACAGACTATGGCTACACCTTC.

This clonotype was observed a handful of times. J is TRBJ2-1 and V is TRBV4-2; perhaps D is TRBD1 or TRBD2 (5 bases each). V was shortened by 0 bases and J by 0 bases, with 12 bases between the two germline ends. Per germline, CDR1 LGHNA and CDR2 YNFKEQ. CDR3 size: 17 residues. The CDR3 sequence is CASSQEISGSSYNEQFF. The CDR3 nucleotides read TGTGCCAGCAGCCAAGAAATCTCAGGGAGCTCCTACAATGAGCAGTTCTTC.

This clonotype came up many times. The V and J genes are TRBV12-3 or TRBV12-4 and TRBJ2-7; D possibly uses TRBD1 or TRBD2 (5 bases each). V lost 0 bases to trimming and J lost 3 bases, with 12 bases between them. The CDR3 is 15 residues long. The CDR3 bases are TGTGCCAGCAGTTTAGCGGGGACGGGATTCTACGAGCAGTACTTC. This translates into CASSLAGTGFYEQYF.

There are a few counts of this clonotype. The CDR3 sequence: CASSVGQVNEQYF. CDR3 nucleotides: TGTGCCAGCAGCGTAGGTCAGGTCAACGAGCAGTACTTC. The chain has TRBV9 and TRBJ2-7; D gene unclear. The CDR3 has 13 residues. CDR1 and CDR2 (germline): SGDLS, YYNGEE. V was pared by 0 bases and J by 5 bases, with 9 bases between.

There are a few counts of this clonotype. The chain is built from TRBV15 and TRBJ1-1, with 7 bases fitting TRBD1. CDR1 LNHNV and CDR2 YYDKDF come from the germline V gene (reference sequence). Trimming cost V 3 bases and J 0 bases; bases outside gene matches: 1. The CDR3 sequence is 14 residues long. The CDR3: CATSSDRVNTEAFF. Written as DNA, the CDR3 is TGTGCCACCAGCAGTGACAGGGTGAACACTGAAGCTTTCTTT.

This clonotype was counted between two and nine times. The chain carries TRBV28 and TRBJ1-3, with 9 bases fitting TRBD1. CDR3 length: 15 residues. Per germline, CDR1 MDHEN and CDR2 SYDVKM. The V gene end was trimmed by 4 bases and the J gene end by 3 bases; junction bases not matched to a gene: 4. CDR3 amino acids: CASSSQGAHGNTIYF. The CDR3 DNA sequence: TGTGCCAGCAGTTCACAGGGGGCTCATGGAAACACCATATATTTT. The variable domain in full, completed from reference TRBV28 and TRBJ1-3, reads DVKVTQSSRYLVKRTGEKVFLECVQDMDHENMFWYRQDPGLGLRLIYFSYDVKMKEKGDIPEGYSVSREKKERFSLILESASTNQTSMYLCASSSQGAHGNTIYFGEGSWLTVV.

For this clonotype: One end of the junction fails to match germline, which may point to a read error. The chain is built from TRBV19 and TRBJ2-7, with TRBD2 identical over 8 bases. Looked up from germline, CDR1 is LNHDA and CDR2 is SQIVND (reference sequence). The CDR3 length is 14 residues. The CDR3 is CVSTPGGVSYEQYF. The CDR3 coding sequence is TGTGTCAGTACCCCGGGAGGGGTTTCCTACGAGCAGTACTTC.

This clonotype was counted ten times or more. The chain uses TRBV7-9 and TRBJ2-1; tentatively, D is TRBD2 (6 bases). The V and J ends lost 5 bases and 11 bases respectively, with 25 bases between them. Germline V gene lookup returns CDR1 SEHNR and CDR2 FQNEAQ (reference sequence). The CDR3 sequence is 16 residues long. The DNA of the CDR3 is TGTGCCAGCAGCCAGGGACGGTTTTTTCCGGCGGGGAAGCAGTTCTTC. This translates into CASSQGRFFPAGKQFF.

This clonotype was detected a few times. The J gene is TRBJ1-1, the V gene TRBV29-1; D not certain. Germline V gene lookup returns CDR1 SQVTM and CDR2 ANQGSEA. This CDR3 is built from 13 residues. Between the trimmed V and J ends, which lost 3 bases and 0 bases, there was a span of 8 bases. In DNA form, the CDR3 reads TGCAGCGTTGACTTACAGATGAACACTGAAGCTTTCTTT. This translates into CSVDLQMNTEAFF.

The V and J genes are TRBV6-5 and TRBJ1-1; D perhaps matches TRBD1 (5 bases). The CDR3 contains 14 residues. V shed 0 bases and J shed 7 bases, with 12 bases lying between them. Per the germline V gene, CDR1 is MNHEY and CDR2 is SVGAGI. The DNA for the CDR3 is TGTGCCAGCAGTTACTCTGGGGGAACTGGTGAAGCTTTCTTT. Protein: CASSYSGGTGEAFF.

This clonotype was counted a few times. The chain is built from TRBV6-1 and TRBJ1-2; TRBD1 is a possible D gene (5 bases). CDR3 length equals 13 residues. Germline V gene lookup returns CDR1 MNHNS and CDR2 SASEGT. V shed 7 bases and J shed 4 bases, with 13 bases lying between them. CDR3 loop: CASTYSGGYGYTF. The CDR3 region has the DNA TGTGCCAGCACGTACAGTGGGGGCTATGGCTACACCTTC.

The CDR3 DNA follows: TGTGCCACCAGCACTGTTTCTAGTCACCAAGAGACCCAGTACTTC. This codes for CATSTVSSHQETQYF. The chain joins TRBV15 to TRBJ2-5, with no clear D. This CDR3 spans 15 amino acids. CDR1 LNHNV and CDR2 YYDKDF come from the germline V gene (reference sequence). V was pared by 4 bases and J by 0 bases, with 12 bases between.

This clonotype has just a few counts. The chain employs TRBV9 and TRBJ1-5; D not resolved. The CDR3 length is 15 residues. Trimming pared 4 bases from V and 7 bases from J, leaving 18 bases between. Germline CDR1 is SGDLS and CDR2 is YYNGEE. DNA for the CDR3: TGTGCCAGCAGCCCCACACCGGGCCCCTGGCAGCCCCAGCATTTT. Translating it yields CASSPTPGPWQPQHF.

This clonotype was seen only a few times. The CDR3 bases are TGTGCCAGCAGCTTGGGACAGGGTGAGAAGCATGAGCAGTTCTTC. Translating gives CASSLGQGEKHEQFF. The chain carries TRBV7-3 and TRBJ2-1; 9 positions match TRBD1. The V gene end was trimmed by 3 bases and the J gene end by 8 bases; junction bases not matched to a gene: 8. The CDR3 sequence is 15 residues long. CDR1 and CDR2 (germline): SGHTA, FQGTGA.